The 8 T cell receptor beta chains listed next were all sequenced from one sample in a study of T cell responses to AZD1222 COVID-19 vaccine. Assay used: immunoSEQ multiplex PCR; TCRdb lists only in-frame clones, some missing. The data hold over 150,000 clones, with 90% observed a single time. This sample comprised peripheral blood, obtained on day 0 of AZD1222 vaccination. The receptors were gathered from an adult in good health.

The rearrangement uses TRBV12-2 and TRBJ2-7; the table names TRBD2, a call not compared with the DNA. TRBV12-2 is described as a pseudogene. This CDR3 comprises 17 residues. CDR3 amino acids: CASRLVLAGGKSYEQYF. In DNA form, the CDR3 reads TGTGCAAGTCGCTTAGTACTAGCGGGGGGGAAGTCCTACGAGCAGTACTTC.

The V call is TRBV10-2, the J call TRBJ1-6; no definite D call. Germline CDR1 and CDR2: WSHSY and SAAADI. This CDR3 region has 13 residues. Trimming shortened V by 4 bases and J by 5 bases, and 6 bases separated the two germline ends. The CDR3 reads CASSGRDNSPLHF. In DNA, the CDR3 is TGCGCCAGCAGTGGGCGGGATAATTCACCCCTCCACTTT.

The chain employs TRBV19 and TRBJ2-1; 10 bases line up with TRBD2. CDR1 and CDR2 (germline): LNHDA, SQIVND (reference sequence). The junction had 2 bases not matched to a gene; V was cut back by 3 bases and J by 3 bases. The CDR3 is made up of 15 amino acids. The CDR3 loop is CASSMSGGVYNEQFF. The CDR3 nucleotides read TGTGCCAGTAGTATGAGCGGGGGGGTCTACAATGAGCAGTTCTTC.

The chain links TRBV6-5 to TRBJ1-6, with 7 bases matching TRBD1. Germline V lookup: CDR1 MNHEY, CDR2 SVGAGI. This CDR3 is built from 13 residues. The V gene end was trimmed by 7 bases and the J gene end by 12 bases; junction bases not matched to a gene: 9. CDR3 residues: CASTTDRVGPLHF. The CDR3, as DNA: TGTGCCAGCACCACCGACAGGGTAGGACCCCTCCACTTT.

In its sample, this clone was seen once. The V gene is TRBV24-1, the J gene TRBJ2-1; TRBD2 is a possible D gene (7 bases). This CDR3 spans 16 amino acids. The ends were cut back, 3 bases at V and 5 bases at J, with 16 bases in the middle. Germline CDR1 and CDR2: KGHDR and SFDVKD. The CDR3 coding sequence is TGTGCCACCAGTGATCCTCAGGGGAGGGGTGACAATGAGCAGTTCTTC. Its protein is CATSDPQGRGDNEQFF.

The chain joins TRBV6-5 to TRBJ1-2; TRBD1 might be the D (5 bases). CDR3 length: 14 residues. The germline V gene encodes CDR1 MNHEY and CDR2 SVGAGI. The V gene lost 0 bases and the J gene lost 3 bases, with 8 bases spanning the gap. The CDR3 sequence is CASSYSTDYYGYTF. DNA for the CDR3: TGTGCCAGCAGTTACTCGACAGACTACTATGGCTACACCTTC.

This sequence joins TRBV5-1 and TRBJ2-5; 8 positions agree with TRBD2. The CDR3 covers 18 residues. Germline values: CDR1 SGHRS, CDR2 YFSETQ. V gave up 0 bases and J gave up 0 bases; unmatched junction bases: 10. In DNA, the CDR3 is TGCGCCAGCAGCTTGGCCTTAGCGGGGCCAAGGTACCAAGAGACCCAGTACTTC. It codes for CASSLALAGPRYQETQYF. The full variable domain, with the rest looked up from reference TRBV5-1 and TRBJ2-5, is KAGVTQTPRYLIKTRGQQVTLSCSPISGHRSVSWYQQTPGQGLQFLFEYFSETQRNKGNFPGRFSGRQFSNSRSEMNVSTLELGDSALYLCASSLALAGPRYQETQYFGPGTRLLVL.

The J gene is TRBJ2-1, the V gene TRBV6-6; tentative D call: TRBD2 (5 bases). The germline V and J ends were trimmed by 6 bases and 14 bases, with 32 bases remaining between them. The length of the CDR3 is 17 residues. Germline-derived CDR1 and CDR2 are MNHNY and SVGAGI (reference sequence). The CDR3 DNA reads TGTGCCAGCAGACGAAATTACTACGGACTGGGAGAGCTTACAGAGTTCTTC. As protein: CASRRNYYGLGELTEFF.